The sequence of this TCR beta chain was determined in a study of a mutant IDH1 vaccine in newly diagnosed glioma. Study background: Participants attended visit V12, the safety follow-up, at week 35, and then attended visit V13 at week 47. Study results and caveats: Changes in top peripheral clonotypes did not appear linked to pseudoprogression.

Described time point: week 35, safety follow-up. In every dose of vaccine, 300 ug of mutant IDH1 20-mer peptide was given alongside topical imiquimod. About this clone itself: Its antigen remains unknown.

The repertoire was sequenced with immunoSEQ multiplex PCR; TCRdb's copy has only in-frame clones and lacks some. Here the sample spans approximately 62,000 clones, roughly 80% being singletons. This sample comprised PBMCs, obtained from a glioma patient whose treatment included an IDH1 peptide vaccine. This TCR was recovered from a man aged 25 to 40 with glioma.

This CDR3 is CASSYMQATDTQYF. CDR3 in DNA: TGTGCCAGCAGTTACATGCAGGCCACAGATACGCAGTATTTT. V gene TRBV6-5 combines with J gene TRBJ2-3; D not certain. This CDR3 is 14 amino acids long. Germline lookup yields CDR1 MNHEY and CDR2 SVGAGI. Trimming cost V 2 bases and J 2 bases, with 8 bases left between them.